These T cell receptor beta chains were read from a single sample in a study of blood T cell repertoires in COVID-19. TCRdb's table, derived via immunoSEQ multiplex PCR, lists solely in-frame clones and lacks some. The sample lists about 220,000 clones, around 84% occurring once. Sequenced material: peripheral blood. These receptors all stem from a man aged 50 to 60 with active or convalescent COVID-19. Both conserved end residues are part of each CDR3. Each record gives: J gene, V gene, clone size, D gene, CDR3 protein, CDR3 DNA. The D gene is left open where the match is weak. Only part of the rows carry a size: once, few, many, or a class if the clone is expanded.

>TRBJ1-4|TRBV4-1|-|-
CASSLDPGREKLFF
TGCGCCAGCAGCCTAGATCCAGGTCGTGAAAAACTGTTTTTT
>TRBJ2-2|TRBV4-1|-|-
CASSQAGRAAGELFF
TGCGCCAGCAGCCAAGCGGGCAGGGCCGCCGGGGAGCTGTTTTTT
>TRBJ2-2|TRBV5-1|-|TRBD2
CASSSGLAGAGELFF
TGCGCCAGCAGCTCGGGACTAGCGGGGGCCGGGGAGCTGTTTTTT
>TRBJ1-6|TRBV10-2|-|TRBD1
CASSWTGGGSPLHF
TGCGCCAGCAGTTGGACAGGGGGTGGTTCACCCCTCCACTTT
>TRBJ2-2|TRBV11-3|-|-
CASSFDRVGQMNTGELFF
TGTGCCAGCAGCTTCGACAGAGTCGGACAGATGAACACCGGGGAGCTGTTTTTT
>TRBJ1-1|TRBV18|-|-
CASSPSLNTEAFF
TGTGCCAGCTCACCAAGCCTTAACACTGAAGCTTTCTTT
>TRBJ1-1|TRBV20-1|few|-
CSASLPESGMKNTEAFF
TGCAGTGCTAGTTTGCCCGAGTCGGGGATGAAGAACACTGAAGCTTTCTTT
>TRBJ2-2|TRBV5-1|-|TRBD2
CASRTSGGNTGELFF
TGCGCCAGCAGAACTAGCGGGGGCAACACCGGGGAGCTGTTTTTT
>TRBJ1-1|TRBV4-1|-|-
CASSPVDRVNTEAFF
TGCGCCAGCAGCCCCGTTGACAGAGTAAACACTGAAGCTTTCTTT
>TRBJ2-2|TRBV18|-|TRBD1
CASSPRQGNTGELFF
TGTGCCAGCTCACCACGACAGGGGAACACCGGGGAGCTGTTTTTT
>TRBJ1-1|TRBV6-5|-|-
CATARGRGDTEAFF
TGTGCCACCGCGAGGGGCCGGGGGGACACTGAAGCTTTCTTT
>TRBJ2-7|TRBV28|-|TRBD2
CASSLAAGERRQYF
TGTGCCAGCAGCCTGGCGGCGGGAGAAAGAAGGCAGTACTTC
>TRBJ1-6|TRBV11-2|-|TRBD1
CASTGGTGDNSPLHF
TGTGCCAGCACGGGGGGGACAGGGGATAATTCACCCCTCCACTTT
>TRBJ2-3|TRBV9|once|-
CASSAAIVGSTSTDTQYF
TGTGCCAGCAGCGCAGCGATTGTCGGGAGCACTAGCACAGATACGCAGTATTTT
>TRBJ1-2|TRBV28|-|-
CASIPLGTGGYTF
TGTGCCAGCATCCCTTTAGGTACGGGAGGCTACACCTTC
>TRBJ2-3|TRBV11-3|-|-
CASSLRPPHGGSTDTQYF
TGTGCCAGCAGCTTAAGGCCCCCCCATGGCGGGAGCACAGATACGCAGTATTTT
>TRBJ1-2|TRBV28|-|TRBD1
CASRTGGAYGYTF
TGTGCCAGCAGAACAGGGGGGGCCTATGGCTACACCTTC
>TRBJ2-7|TRBV3-1/TRBV3-2|-|-
CASSQELQEPYEQYF
TGTGCCAGCAGCCAAGAGCTACAGGAACCCTACGAGCAGTACTTC
>TRBJ1-1|TRBV6-2/TRBV6-3|-|TRBD1
CASSYNRQGGTEAFF
TGTGCCAGCAGTTACAATAGGCAGGGGGGAACTGAAGCTTTCTTT
>TRBJ1-4|TRBV12-1|-|-
CASSFGQGEEKLFF
TGTGCCAGCAGCTTTGGGCAGGGGGAGGAAAAACTGTTTTTT
>TRBJ2-1|TRBV13|-|TRBD2
CASSLEGLAGDNEQFF
TGTGCCAGCAGCTTAGAAGGACTAGCGGGGGACAATGAGCAGTTCTTC
>TRBJ2-1|TRBV11-2|-|TRBD2
CASSSWTSGIAEQFF
TGTGCCAGCAGCTCCTGGACTAGCGGGATCGCCGAGCAGTTCTTC
>TRBJ1-1|TRBV2|-|-
CASSDRGAEAFF
TGTGCCAGCAGTGACAGGGGAGCTGAAGCTTTCTTT
>TRBJ2-5|TRBV18|-|TRBD1
CASSPSTGAEETQYF
TGTGCCAGCTCACCTAGTACAGGGGCGGAAGAGACCCAGTACTTC
>TRBJ2-7|TRBV6-5|-|TRBD2
CASHAGDHYEQYF
TGTGCCAGCCACGCGGGGGATCACTACGAGCAGTACTTC
>TRBJ1-1|TRBV28|-|TRBD1
CASSLKGQQAFF
TGTGCCAGCAGTTTAAAGGGACAGCAAGCTTTCTTT
>TRBJ1-4|TRBV19|-|TRBD1
CASSIVPRTGPATNEKLFF
TGTGCCAGTAGTATAGTACCTCGGACAGGTCCCGCAACTAATGAAAAACTGTTTTTT
>TRBJ2-7|TRBV15|-|TRBD1
CATSNPGTGRPYEQYF
TGTGCCACCAGCAACCCCGGGACAGGGAGACCCTACGAGCAGTACTTC
>TRBJ2-5|TRBV6-1|-|TRBD1
CASSDRQGRETQYF
TGTGCCAGCAGTGATCGACAGGGTCGAGAGACCCAGTACTTC
>TRBJ2-3|TRBV6-2/TRBV6-3|once|TRBD2
CASSGASGGITDTQYF
TGTGCCAGCAGTGGGGCTAGCGGGGGAATCACAGATACGCAGTATTTT
>TRBJ2-5|TRBV6-6|-|TRBD2
CASSRTRQETQYF
TGTGCCAGCAGCAGGACTAGGCAAGAGACCCAGTACTTC
>TRBJ1-3|TRBV7-2|-|-
CASSLTGSGNTIYF
TGTGCCAGCAGCTTGACAGGCTCTGGAAACACCATATATTTT
>TRBJ1-5|TRBV7-9|once|-
CASSLYSGPLSSQHF
TGTGCCAGCAGCTTGTACAGCGGACCCCTTTCGTCCCAGCATTTT
>TRBJ2-3|TRBV11-3|-|TRBD2
CASSRGGSSTDTQYF
TGTGCCAGCAGCCGCGGGGGATCGAGCACAGATACGCAGTATTTT
>TRBJ2-5|TRBV28|-|-
CASTEDRGYQETQYF
TGTGCCAGCACCGAAGATCGAGGGTACCAAGAGACCCAGTACTTC
>TRBJ2-1|TRBV28|-|-
CASSLGAEREQFF
TGTGCCAGCAGTTTAGGAGCGGAACGTGAGCAGTTCTTC
>TRBJ1-1|TRBV5-1|few|TRBD1
CASSVTGWNTEAFF
TGCGCCAGCAGCGTGACAGGGTGGAACACTGAAGCTTTCTTT
>TRBJ2-7|TRBV6-2/TRBV6-3|-|-
CASSYYTGFHEQYF
TGTGCCAGCAGTTACTACACAGGGTTCCACGAGCAGTACTTC
>TRBJ2-1|TRBV11-2|-|TRBD1
CASRNTGTGALDEQFF
TGTGCCAGCAGAAATACCGGGACAGGGGCACTCGATGAGCAGTTCTTC
>TRBJ2-4|TRBV12-3/TRBV12-4|-|TRBD2
CASSTSDGIQYF
TGTGCCAGCAGTACTAGCGACGGCATTCAGTACTTC
>TRBJ1-5|TRBV18|-|TRBD1
CASSPGQGDQPQHF
TGCGCCAGCTCACCGGGACAGGGAGATCAGCCCCAGCATTTT
>TRBJ2-1|TRBV11-3|-|TRBD2
CASSLDWTSKGTVSYNEQFF
TGTGCCAGCAGCTTAGATTGGACTAGTAAGGGTACCGTCTCCTACAATGAGCAGTTCTTC
>TRBJ1-1|TRBV7-3|once|-
CASKPRESTEAFF
TGTGCCAGCAAGCCCAGGGAATCCACTGAAGCTTTCTTT
>TRBJ2-5|TRBV10-3|-|TRBD2
CAISGRGLADQETQYF
TGTGCCATCAGTGGGAGGGGACTAGCGGACCAAGAGACCCAGTACTTC
>TRBJ1-6|TRBV27|-|TRBD1
CASSPRTGYNSPLHF
TGTGCCAGCAGTCCAAGGACAGGGTATAATTCACCCCTCCACTTT
>TRBJ2-7|TRBV4-1|-|TRBD2
CASSHHLRPGGAGVGF
TGCGCCAGCAGCCACCACCTTAGACCGGGTGGAGCGGGAGTGGGGTTC
>TRBJ2-5|TRBV24-1|-|-
CATSDPRGGGETQYF
TGTGCCACCAGTGACCCGAGGGGGGGCGGGGAGACCCAGTACTTC
>TRBJ2-1|TRBV11-1|-|-
CASSLGRPYNEQFF
TGTGCCAGCAGCTTAGGCAGGCCCTACAATGAGCAGTTCTTC